This T cell receptor (beta chain) appears in the sequencing data of a study of neoadjuvant anti-PD-1 for oral cavity cancer. Background on the study: Nivolumab at 3 mg/kg was mostly given biweekly, three to four doses, pre-surgery.

PBMC libraries mostly used approximately 500 ng of input genomic DNA, with six replicates per sample. Profiled with immunoSEQ multiplex PCR; TCRdb holds only in-frame clones, not every one. The table has 18,000 or so clones, approximately 70% seen once. Germline CDR1 reads SGHVS; CDR2 reads FQNEAQ. This CDR3 is built from 12 residues. Deletions cut 5 bases from V and 6 bases from J, with 11 bases between. These newly diagnosed stage II-IVA oral cavity squamous cell carcinoma patients had no prior systemic or radiation treatment. These oral cavity squamous cell carcinomas were HPV-negative and locally advanced.

Here the sequenced sample was PBMCs, taken before nivolumab (anti-PD-1) treatment. The chain is built from TRBV7-8 and TRBJ2-7; D is unclear. This clonotype was sampled from a person aged 35 to 85 with oral cavity squamous cell carcinoma. CDR3 loop: CASSLVRGEQYF. The CDR3 DNA follows: TGTGCCAGCAGCCTCGTGCGAGGCGAGCAGTACTTC.